The 18 T cell receptor beta chains presented below share a single source sample, sequenced in a study of T cell responses to AZD1222 COVID-19 vaccine. Clones were sequenced by immunoSEQ multiplex PCR, and TCRdb holds only the in-frame ones, with some missing. Among some 130,000 clones listed, under 95% were seen once. This specimen was peripheral blood, taken 28 days after the second AZD1222 dose. The receptors originated from an adult who received the AZD1222 COVID-19 vaccine.

The chain recombines TRBV9 with TRBJ1-4; D is uncertain. The germline V gene has CDR1 SGDLS and CDR2 YYNGEE. The CDR3 totals 15 residues. Between the trimmed V and J ends, which lost 3 bases and 4 bases, there was a span of 13 bases. For the CDR3, the DNA is TGTGCCAGCAGCGCCGGCCCCGGCCTTAATGAAAAACTGTTTTTT. Its protein is CASSAGPGLNEKLFF. The complete variable domain, with remaining parts taken from reference TRBV9 and TRBJ1-4, reads DSGVTQTPKHLITATGQRVTLRCSPRSGDLSVYWYQQSLDQGLQFLIQYYNGEERAKGNILERFSAQQFPDLHSELNLSSLELGDSALYFCASSAGPGLNEKLFFGSGTQLSVL.

The table lists this clone with a few counts. V is TRBV2 and J is TRBJ2-2; D not resolved. Germline CDR1 reads SNHLY; CDR2 reads FYNNEI. There are 12 residues in the CDR3. With 4 bases removed from V and 7 bases from J, the gap between germline ends came to 7 bases. CDR3 protein: CASSVSGGELFF. The CDR3 DNA follows: TGTGCCAGCAGTGTGTCAGGCGGGGAGCTGTTTTTT.

The chain has TRBV4-1 and TRBJ1-2; D uncertain. The V and J ends lost 4 bases and 4 bases respectively, with 19 bases between them. CDR3 length: 16 residues. Germline V gene lookup returns CDR1 MGHRA and CDR2 YSYEKL. The CDR3 here is CASSRIWVSTVYGYTF. The CDR3 nucleotides read TGCGCCAGCAGCCGGATTTGGGTTTCTACGGTCTATGGCTACACCTTC.

CDR3 sequence reads: CASSFGASYEQYF. CDR3 nucleotides: TGTGCCAGCAGTTTTGGGGCGAGTTACGAGCAGTACTTC. The chain is built from TRBV28 and TRBJ2-7, with a possible D match to TRBD1 (5 bases). The germline gives CDR1 MDHEN, CDR2 SYDVKM. V lost 3 bases and J lost 4, with 10 bases in between. The CDR3 totals 13 residues. Complete variable domain (other parts from reference TRBV28 and TRBJ2-7): DVKVTQSSRYLVKRTGEKVFLECVQDMDHENMFWYRQDPGLGLRLIYFSYDVKMKEKGDIPEGYSVSREKKERFSLILESASTNQTSMYLCASSFGASYEQYFGPGTRLTVT.

The chain uses TRBV19 and TRBJ2-7, with 8 bases fitting TRBD1. V was pared by 3 bases and J by 3 bases, with 4 bases of the junction left unmatched. This CDR3 has 14 residues. Germline V lookup: CDR1 LNHDA, CDR2 SQIVND (reference sequence). CDR3 residues: CASSISDRGYEQYF. The CDR3 nucleotides are TGTGCCAGTAGTATTTCCGACAGGGGCTACGAGCAGTACTTC.

The chain employs TRBV12-5 and TRBJ1-3; maybe TRBD1 (5 bases). V was pared by 10 bases and J by 5 bases, with 24 bases between. The CDR3 consists of 16 residues. Germline V gives CDR1 LGHNT, CDR2 FRNRAP. The DNA for the CDR3 is TGTGCTACTTCAATGGGGGGACGGAATAGACGAAACACCATATATTTT. It codes for CATSMGGRNRRNTIYF.

V and J are TRBV6-5 and TRBJ1-2; unclear D gene. There are 13 residues in the CDR3. CDR1 is MNHEY and CDR2 is SVGAGI in the germline V gene. V was shortened by 2 bases and J by 3 bases, with 7 bases between the two germline ends. The CDR3 protein is CASSYESYYGYTF. CDR3 sequence (DNA): TGTGCCAGCAGTTACGAATCCTACTATGGCTACACCTTC.

This sequence joins TRBV2 and TRBJ1-2; 8 bases match TRBD1. The CDR3 contains 11 residues. Germline trimming cut 9 bases from V and 8 bases from J; bases unmatched to any gene: 5. Germline V CDR1 and CDR2: SNHLY, FYNNEI. CDR3: CASRTGRGYTF. The CDR3 nucleotides are TGTGCCAGTAGGACAGGGCGAGGCTACACCTTC.

The V and J genes are TRBV10-3 and TRBJ1-1; 12 positions agree with TRBD1. This CDR3 has 17 amino acids. Germline V gives CDR1 ENHRY, CDR2 SYGVKD. Losses at the gene ends were 3 bases for V and 3 bases for J; bases not matched to a gene: 8. The CDR3: CAISENGDRGLDTEAFF. Written as DNA, the CDR3 is TGTGCCATCAGTGAAAATGGGGACAGGGGGCTGGACACTGAAGCTTTCTTT.

The V gene is TRBV5-1, the J gene TRBJ2-7; D gene ambiguous. CDR1 SGHRS and CDR2 YFSETQ come from the germline V gene. The CDR3 has 15 residues. Trimming cost V 0 bases and J 2 bases, with 12 bases left between them. CDR3 sequence reads: CASSLGQTSTYEQYF. In DNA form, the CDR3 reads TGCGCCAGCAGCTTGGGGCAGACTTCAACCTACGAGCAGTACTTC.

In this sample, this clone turned up once. The identical CDR3 is also encoded by other nucleotide sequences in the sample. The gene calls are TRBV12-3 or TRBV12-4 and TRBJ1-5; D gene ambiguous. CDR3 length equals 13 residues. V shed 5 bases and J shed 2 bases, with 7 bases lying between them. CDR3 coding DNA: TGTGCCAGCAGTCTCCAGGGCAATCAGCCCCAGCATTTT. Its translation is CASSLQGNQPQHF.

The chain joins TRBV27 to TRBJ2-2; no definite D call. V was cut by 8 bases and J by 2 bases, with 9 bases left in between. The CDR3 has 13 amino acids. CDR1 and CDR2 from the germline V gene are MNHEY and SMNVEV (reference sequence). CDR3 bases: TGTGCCAGCCAGCCCTTTAACACCGGGGAGCTGTTTTTT. Its protein product is CASQPFNTGELFF.

The chain joins TRBV5-1 to TRBJ1-2; 7 bases match TRBD1. CDR3 length: 16 amino acids. CDR1 is SGHRS, CDR2 YFSETQ, per germline. V lost 0 bases to trimming and J lost 8 bases; unmatched junction nucleotides: 13. The CDR3 coding sequence is TGCGCCAGCAGCTTGGTAGAGACAGGGTACGGGGTAGGCTACACCTTC. This sequence encodes CASSLVETGYGVGYTF.

As to this clone: Other nucleotide sequences from this sample produce the same CDR3. The J gene is TRBJ2-7, the V gene TRBV9; 9 bases are shared with TRBD1. The V and J ends lost 0 bases and 2 bases, in that order; junction bases with no gene match: 0. The germline V gene encodes CDR1 SGDLS and CDR2 YYNGEE. The CDR3 length is 14 residues. The CDR3: CASSVGQGAYEQYF. CDR3 in DNA: TGTGCCAGCAGCGTAGGACAGGGGGCCTACGAGCAGTACTTC.

V and J are TRBV5-1 and TRBJ1-4; D possibly corresponds to TRBD1 (6 bases). V gave up 1 base and J gave up 3 bases, with 13 bases separating them. Germline loops: CDR1 SGHRS, CDR2 YFSETQ. This CDR3 has 16 amino acids. For the CDR3, the DNA is TGCGCCAGCAGCTTGACAGGGATCCGGGCTAATGAAAAACTGTTTTTT. This sequence encodes CASSLTGIRANEKLFF. The complete variable domain, with remaining parts taken from reference TRBV5-1 and TRBJ1-4, reads KAGVTQTPRYLIKTRGQQVTLSCSPISGHRSVSWYQQTPGQGLQFLFEYFSETQRNKGNFPGRFSGRQFSNSRSEMNVSTLELGDSALYLCASSLTGIRANEKLFFGSGTQLSVL.

V gene TRBV3-1 (or the pseudogene TRBV3-2) combines with J gene TRBJ2-7; 7 bases match TRBD2. The CDR3 loop spans 14 amino acids. Trimming cost V 4 bases and J 3 bases; bases outside gene matches: 6. Germline V gene data show CDR1 as LGHDT and CDR2 as YNNKEL (reference sequence). The CDR3 region is CASSRSGGGYEQYF. CDR3 in DNA: TGTGCCAGCAGCCGAAGCGGCGGGGGCTACGAGCAGTACTTC.

The J gene is TRBJ2-1, the V gene TRBV19; tentative D call: TRBD2 (5 bases). The CDR3 length is 16 residues. V was shortened by 3 bases and J by 7 bases, with 19 bases between the two germline ends. Germline V gives CDR1 LNHDA, CDR2 SQIVND (reference sequence). CDR3 sequence: CASSIVTSRRTNEQFF. CDR3 nucleotide sequence: TGTGCCAGTAGTATTGTTACTTCCCGGCGGACTAATGAGCAGTTCTTC. The variable domain in full, completed from reference TRBV19 and TRBJ2-1, reads DGGITQSPKYLFRKEGQNVTLSCEQNLNHDAMYWYRQDPGQGLRLIYYSQIVNDFQKGDIAEGYSVSREKKESFPLTVTSAQKNPTAFYLCASSIVTSRRTNEQFFGPGTRLTVL.

J is TRBJ2-2 and V is TRBV6-5; 9 bases match TRBD1. The V segment lost 7 bases and the J segment 5 bases; nucleotides outside the gene matches: 5. Germline V gene sequence: CDR1 MNHEY, CDR2 SVGAGI. The CDR3 consists of 14 residues. CDR3 in amino acids: CASIDRGKTGELFF. The CDR3 coding sequence is TGTGCCAGCATAGACAGGGGGAAAACCGGGGAGCTGTTTTTT.